This record looks at one T cell receptor beta chain sequence and its context. The germline CDR1 and CDR2 sequences are SNHLY and FYNNEI. Trimming cost V 4 bases and J 5 bases; bases outside gene matches: 3. The CDR3 extends over 15 amino acids. Seattle's enrolled individuals joined amid active infection and were then monitored longitudinally. The data originate from a study of blood T cell repertoires in COVID-19. Here immunoSEQ multiplex PCR was the method, and the copy in TCRdb shows in-frame clones only, minus some. The data contain just under 350,000 clones, roughly 90% of them singletons. The clonotype originates from a woman between 65 and 79 years old with COVID-19, enrolled during active disease. Sequenced sample: peripheral blood. The chain couples TRBV2 to TRBJ2-5, with 14 bases aligning to TRBD2. The CDR3 DNA is TGTGCCAGCAGTGTCGGACTAGCGGGGGGCGAGACCCAGTACTTC. Residues: CASSVGLAGGETQYF.